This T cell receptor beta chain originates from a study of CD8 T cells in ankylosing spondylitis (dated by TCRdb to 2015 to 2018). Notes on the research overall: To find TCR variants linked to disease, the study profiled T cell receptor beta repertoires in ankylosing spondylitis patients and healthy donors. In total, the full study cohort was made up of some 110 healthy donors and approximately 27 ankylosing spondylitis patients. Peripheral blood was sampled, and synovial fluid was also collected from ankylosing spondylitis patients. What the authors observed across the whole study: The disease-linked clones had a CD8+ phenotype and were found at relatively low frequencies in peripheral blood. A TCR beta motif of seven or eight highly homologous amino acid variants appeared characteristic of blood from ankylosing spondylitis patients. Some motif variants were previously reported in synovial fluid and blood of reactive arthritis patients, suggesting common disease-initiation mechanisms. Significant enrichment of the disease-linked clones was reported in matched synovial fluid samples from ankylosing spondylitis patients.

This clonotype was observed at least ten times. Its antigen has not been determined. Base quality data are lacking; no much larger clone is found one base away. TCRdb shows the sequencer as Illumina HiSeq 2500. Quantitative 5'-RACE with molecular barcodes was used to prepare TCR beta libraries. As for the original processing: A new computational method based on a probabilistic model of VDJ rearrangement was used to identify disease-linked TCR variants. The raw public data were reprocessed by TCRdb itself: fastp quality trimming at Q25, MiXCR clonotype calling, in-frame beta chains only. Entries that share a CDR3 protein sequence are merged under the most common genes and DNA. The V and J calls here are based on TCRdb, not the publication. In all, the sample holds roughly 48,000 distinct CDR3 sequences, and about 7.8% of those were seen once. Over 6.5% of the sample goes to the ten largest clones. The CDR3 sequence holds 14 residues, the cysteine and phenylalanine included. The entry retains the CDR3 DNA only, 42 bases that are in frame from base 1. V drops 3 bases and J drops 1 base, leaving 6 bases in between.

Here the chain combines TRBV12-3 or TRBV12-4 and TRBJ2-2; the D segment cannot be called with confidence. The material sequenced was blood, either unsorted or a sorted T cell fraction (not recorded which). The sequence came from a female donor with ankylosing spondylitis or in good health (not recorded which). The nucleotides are TGTGCCAGCAGTTTGCTTCTGAACACCGGGGAGCTGTTTTTT. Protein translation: CASSLLLNTGELFF.